This T cell receptor (beta chain) stems from a study of response to subunit inactivated influenza vaccine. One entry per CDR3 protein, called by TCRdb with MiXCR from the RT-PCR reads. The table shows more than 150,000 distinct CDR3 sequences, with about 9.3% occurring only once. The germline CDR1 and CDR2 sequences are SQVTM and ANQGSEA. The CDR3 sequence is 10 residues long. Between the trimmed V and J ends, which lost 4 bases and 9 bases, there was a span of 9 bases. This clonotype has at least ten counts. The rearrangement uses TRBV29-1 and TRBJ1-1, with D possibly matching TRBD1 (5 bases). The source is a man aged 45-65 years who received an inactivated influenza vaccine. The sample was non-naive T cells sorted from PBMCs, taken on the day of vaccination. This CDR3 is CSVGDVQAFF. Here the CDR3 DNA reads TGCAGCGTTGGGGACGTACAAGCTTTCTTT.